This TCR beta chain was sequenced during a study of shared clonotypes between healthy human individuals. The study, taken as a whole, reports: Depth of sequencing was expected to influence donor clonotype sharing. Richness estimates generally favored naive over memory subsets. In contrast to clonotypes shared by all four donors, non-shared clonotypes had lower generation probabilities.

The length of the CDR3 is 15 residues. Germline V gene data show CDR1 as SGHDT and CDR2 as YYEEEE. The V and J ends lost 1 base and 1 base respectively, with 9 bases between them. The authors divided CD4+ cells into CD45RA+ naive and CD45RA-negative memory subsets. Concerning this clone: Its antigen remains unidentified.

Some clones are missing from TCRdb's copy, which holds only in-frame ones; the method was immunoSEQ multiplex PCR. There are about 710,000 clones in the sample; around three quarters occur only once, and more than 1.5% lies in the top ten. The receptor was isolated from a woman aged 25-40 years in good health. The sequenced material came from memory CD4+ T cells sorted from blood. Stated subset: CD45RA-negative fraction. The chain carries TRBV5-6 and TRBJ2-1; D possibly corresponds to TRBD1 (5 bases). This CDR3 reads CASSLTGLSYNEQFF. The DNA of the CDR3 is TGTGCCAGCAGCTTGACAGGCCTTTCCTACAATGAGCAGTTCTTC.